This T cell receptor beta chain was retrieved from a study of cytomegalovirus exposure and HLA in healthy donors. Details on this clone: Its target is unknown.

Vbeta (60) and Jbeta (13) primers were used in the PCR. Profiling relied on immunoSEQ multiplex PCR, and the TCRdb table lists in-frame clones only, not all of them. The table records some 180,000 clones, around 80% of them present only once. Trimming left V 6 bases short and J 4 bases short, with 18 bases between. The CDR3 consists of 15 residues. Germline V gene data show CDR1 as MDHEN and CDR2 as SYDVKM. Notes on the study in general: Analysis was carried out at a later point, and it linked a missense DCLRE1C variant to TCR beta V- and J-gene trimming. Reports state that TCR beta sequences accurately predicted most subjects' HLA-A and HLA-B alleles. The study designated around 150 TCR beta chains cytomegalovirus-associated.

Healthy people donating bone marrow made up the donors. This rearrangement joins TRBV28 to TRBJ1-2; D might be TRBD1 (5 bases). The sequenced material came from PBMCs. This receptor was obtained from a man aged 18 to 30 in good health and CMV-seronegative. The CDR3 here is CASRDQGGRGYGYTF. CDR3 sequence (DNA): TGTGCCAGCAGAGACCAGGGTGGACGAGGCTATGGCTACACCTTC.